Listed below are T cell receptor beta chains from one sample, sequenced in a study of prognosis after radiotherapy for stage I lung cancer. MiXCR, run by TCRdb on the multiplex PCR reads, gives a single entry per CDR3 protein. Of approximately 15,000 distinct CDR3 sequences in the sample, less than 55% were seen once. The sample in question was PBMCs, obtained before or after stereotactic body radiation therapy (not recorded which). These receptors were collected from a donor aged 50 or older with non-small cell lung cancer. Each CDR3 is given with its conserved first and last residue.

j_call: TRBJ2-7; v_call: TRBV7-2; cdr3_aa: CASSVPGLAGEQYF
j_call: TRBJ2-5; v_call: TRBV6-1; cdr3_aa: CASSRRTQETQYF
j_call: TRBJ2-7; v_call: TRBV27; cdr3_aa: CASSFKEHYSYEQYF
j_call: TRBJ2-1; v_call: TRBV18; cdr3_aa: CASSPQGQLGNEQFF
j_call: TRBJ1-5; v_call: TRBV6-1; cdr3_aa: CASRPQGFSNQPQHF
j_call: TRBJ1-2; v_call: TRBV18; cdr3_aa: CASSSQGSYGYTF
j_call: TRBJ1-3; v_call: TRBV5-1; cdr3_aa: CASSLAGNSGNTIYF
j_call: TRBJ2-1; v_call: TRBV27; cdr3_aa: CASRKSDRGYNEQFF
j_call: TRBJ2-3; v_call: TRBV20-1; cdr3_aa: CSAIRQRGGGTDTQYF
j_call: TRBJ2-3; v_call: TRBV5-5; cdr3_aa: CASSLGGSGADTQYF
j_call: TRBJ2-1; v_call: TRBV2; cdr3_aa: CASKGGGTSSYNEQFF
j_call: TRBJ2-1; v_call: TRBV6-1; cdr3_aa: CASSERAGSYNEQFF
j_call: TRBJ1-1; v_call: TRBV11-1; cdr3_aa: CASKGDATEAFF
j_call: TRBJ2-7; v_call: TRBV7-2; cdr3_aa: CASSFRPSHEQYF
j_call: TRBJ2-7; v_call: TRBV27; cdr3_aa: CASSSRVAGAGHEQYF
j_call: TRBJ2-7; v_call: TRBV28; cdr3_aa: CASSSPSLSYEQYF
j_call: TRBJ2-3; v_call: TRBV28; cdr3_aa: CASRSAVRASGALVYTQYF
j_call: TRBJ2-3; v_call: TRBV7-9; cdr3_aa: CASSRFGTDTQYF
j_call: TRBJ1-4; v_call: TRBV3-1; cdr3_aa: CASSQPNRGREEKLFF
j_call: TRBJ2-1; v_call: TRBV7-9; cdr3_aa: CASSRGREGNEQFF